Listed here are 6 T cell receptor beta chains from one sample, sequenced in a study of T-cell reconstitution after alpha-beta-depleted transplantation in children. A library of TCRbeta sequences, prepared with unique molecular identifiers, was generated. TCRdb reanalysed the PCR reads using MiXCR and keeps one entry per CDR3 protein. This sample has 450,000 to 550,000 distinct CDR3 sequences, with more than 9.5% found just once. The material was PBMCs, mostly from graft donor cells, obtained 180 days after TCRalphabeta/CD19-depleted stem cell transplant. Receptors were obtained from a female patient between 2 and 15 years old who had a stem cell transplant for aplastic anemia, so the T cells may come from the graft donor.

This clonotype was recorded at least ten times. The chain carries TRBV18 and TRBJ1-1; the match to TRBD1 covers 7 bases. V dropped 6 bases and J dropped 3; count of bases not matched to a gene: 4. The germline V gene has CDR1 KGHSH and CDR2 LQKENI. This CDR3 comprises 13 residues. Here the CDR3 reads CASSRTGDTEAFF. The DNA of the CDR3 is TGTGCCAGCTCTCGCACAGGGGACACTGAAGCTTTCTTT.

This clonotype was seen many times. The chain uses TRBV20-1 and TRBJ2-7; D remains unclear. This CDR3 spans 13 amino acids. The germline gives CDR1 DFQATT, CDR2 SNEGSKA (reference sequence). V lost 0 bases and J lost 4, with 10 bases in between. As DNA, the CDR3 is TGCAGTGCTAGAGATCTACAAGGTTACGAGCAGTACTTC. Residues: CSARDLQGYEQYF.

With respect to this clonotype: A much larger clone sits a single nucleotide away, making a read error possible. The CDR3 bases are TGCAGTGCTAGAGATCTGAGCGGGGCCACAGATACGCAGTATTTT. Translation gives CSARDLSGATDTQYF. The chain is built from TRBV20-1 and TRBJ2-3; 7 nucleotides align to TRBD2. Germline CDR1 DFQATT, CDR2 SNEGSKA (reference sequence). With V trimmed by 0 bases and J by 2 bases, 5 bases remained unmatched. The CDR3 runs 15 residues.

The chain links TRBV13 to TRBJ2-7; 7 bases line up with TRBD1. The junction had 11 bases not matched to a gene; V was cut back by 5 bases and J by 7 bases. The CDR3 length is 14 residues. Germline CDR1 is PRHDT and CDR2 is FYEKMQ (reference sequence). The CDR3 reads CASSQSQGLGEQYV. In nucleotides, the CDR3 is TGTGCCAGCAGCCAATCACAGGGGCTCGGAGAGCAGTACGTC.

This chain uses TRBV12-3 or TRBV12-4 with TRBJ2-7; D gene unclear. The V end lost 8 bases, the J end lost 0 bases, and 11 bases lay between the germline ends. There are 13 residues in the CDR3. The CDR3 here is CASGTRNSYEQYF. The CDR3 DNA reads as TGTGCCAGCGGAACACGGAACTCCTACGAGCAGTACTTC.

This clonotype was counted between two and nine times. The rearrangement joins TRBV5-1 to TRBJ2-1, with 8 bases matching TRBD2. Germline V gene lookup returns CDR1 SGHRS and CDR2 YFSETQ. The CDR3 loop spans 15 amino acids. Losses at the gene ends were 4 bases for V and 7 bases for J; bases not matched to a gene: 10. CDR3 bases: TGCGCCAGCAGCCCCCCCGGGACTAGTGAGAATGAGCAGTTCTTC. Residues: CASSPPGTSENEQFF.